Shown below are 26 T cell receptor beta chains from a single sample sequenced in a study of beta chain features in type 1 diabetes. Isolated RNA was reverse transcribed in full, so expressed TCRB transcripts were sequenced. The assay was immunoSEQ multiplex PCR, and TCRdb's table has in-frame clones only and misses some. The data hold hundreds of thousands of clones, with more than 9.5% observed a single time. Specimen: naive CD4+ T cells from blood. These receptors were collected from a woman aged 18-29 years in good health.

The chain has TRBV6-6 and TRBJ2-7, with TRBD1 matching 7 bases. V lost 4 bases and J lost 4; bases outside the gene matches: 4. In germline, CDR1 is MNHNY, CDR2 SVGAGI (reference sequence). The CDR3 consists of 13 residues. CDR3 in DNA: TGTGCCAGCAGTTTCGACAGGGCGTACGAGCAGTACGTC. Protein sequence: CASSFDRAYEQYV.

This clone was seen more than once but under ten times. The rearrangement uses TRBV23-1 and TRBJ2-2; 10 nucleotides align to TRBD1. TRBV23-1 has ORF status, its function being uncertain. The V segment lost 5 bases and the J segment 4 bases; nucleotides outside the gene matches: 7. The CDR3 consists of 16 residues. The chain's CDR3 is CASSRLRTGGTGELFF. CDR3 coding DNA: TGCGCCAGCAGTAGACTTAGGACAGGGGGCACCGGGGAGCTGTTTTTT.

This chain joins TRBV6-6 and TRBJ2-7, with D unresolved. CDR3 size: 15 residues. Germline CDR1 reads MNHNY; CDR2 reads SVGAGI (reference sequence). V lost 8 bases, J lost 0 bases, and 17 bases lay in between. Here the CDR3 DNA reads TGTGCCAGCGGTACCGGGTCCGCCTCCTCCTACGAGCAGTACTTC. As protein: CASGTGSASSYEQYF.

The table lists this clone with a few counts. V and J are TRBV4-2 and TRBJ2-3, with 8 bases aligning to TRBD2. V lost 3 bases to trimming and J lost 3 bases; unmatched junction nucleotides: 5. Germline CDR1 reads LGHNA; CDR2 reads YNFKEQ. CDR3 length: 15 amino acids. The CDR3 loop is CASSHSGIITDTQYF. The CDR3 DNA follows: TGTGCCAGCAGCCATAGCGGGATAATTACAGATACGCAGTATTTT.

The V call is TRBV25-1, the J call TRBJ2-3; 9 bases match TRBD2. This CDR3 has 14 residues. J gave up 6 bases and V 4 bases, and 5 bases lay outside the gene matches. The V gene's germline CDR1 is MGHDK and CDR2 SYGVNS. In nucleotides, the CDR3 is TGTGCCAGCAGTGTTAGCGGGAGTGCGGATACGCAGTATTTT. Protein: CASSVSGSADTQYF.

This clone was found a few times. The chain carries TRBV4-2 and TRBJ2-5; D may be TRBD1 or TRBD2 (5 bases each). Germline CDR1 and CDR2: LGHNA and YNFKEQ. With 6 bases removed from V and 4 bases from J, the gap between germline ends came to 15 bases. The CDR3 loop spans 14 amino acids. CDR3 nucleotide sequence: TGTGCCAGCAGAGGGACGAGCCGGGGAGAGACCCAGTACTTC. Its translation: CASRGTSRGETQYF.

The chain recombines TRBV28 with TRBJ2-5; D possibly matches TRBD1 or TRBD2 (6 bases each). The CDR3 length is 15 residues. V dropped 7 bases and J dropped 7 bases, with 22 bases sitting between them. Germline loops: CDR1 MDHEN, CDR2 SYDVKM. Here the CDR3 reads CASTPEGGWSWTQYF. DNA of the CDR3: TGTGCCAGCACCCCGGAGGGGGGATGGTCGTGGACCCAGTACTTC. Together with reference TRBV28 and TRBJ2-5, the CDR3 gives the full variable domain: DVKVTQSSRYLVKRTGEKVFLECVQDMDHENMFWYRQDPGLGLRLIYFSYDVKMKEKGDIPEGYSVSREKKERFSLILESASTNQTSMYLCASTPEGGWSWTQYFGPGTRLLVL.

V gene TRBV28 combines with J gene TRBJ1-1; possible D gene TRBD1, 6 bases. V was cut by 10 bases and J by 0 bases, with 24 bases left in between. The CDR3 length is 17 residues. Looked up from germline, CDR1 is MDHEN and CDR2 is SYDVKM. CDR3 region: CATGTRGWLSMNTEAFF. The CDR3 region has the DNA TGTGCCACCGGAACCAGGGGTTGGCTTTCCATGAACACTGAAGCTTTCTTT.

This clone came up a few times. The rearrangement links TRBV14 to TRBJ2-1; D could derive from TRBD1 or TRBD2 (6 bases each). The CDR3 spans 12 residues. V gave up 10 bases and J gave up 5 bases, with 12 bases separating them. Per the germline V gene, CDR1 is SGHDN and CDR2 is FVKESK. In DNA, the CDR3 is TGTGCCACCCTAGGGGGGAACAATGAGCAGTTCTTC. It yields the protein CATLGGNNEQFF.

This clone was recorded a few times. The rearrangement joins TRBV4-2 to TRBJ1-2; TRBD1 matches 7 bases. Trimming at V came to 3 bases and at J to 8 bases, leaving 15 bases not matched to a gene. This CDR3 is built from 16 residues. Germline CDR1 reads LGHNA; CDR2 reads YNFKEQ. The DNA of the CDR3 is TGTGCCAGCAGCCACGGACAGGCCTCGGGATACCAGGGCTACACCTTC. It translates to CASSHGQASGYQGYTF.

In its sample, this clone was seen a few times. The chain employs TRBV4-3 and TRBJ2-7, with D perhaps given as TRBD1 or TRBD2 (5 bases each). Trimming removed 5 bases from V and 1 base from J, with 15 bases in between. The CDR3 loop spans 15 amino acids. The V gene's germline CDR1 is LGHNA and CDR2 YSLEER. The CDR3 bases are TGCGCCAGCAGCTTAGAGGGGTCTAGGTCCTACGAGCAGTACTTC. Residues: CASSLEGSRSYEQYF.

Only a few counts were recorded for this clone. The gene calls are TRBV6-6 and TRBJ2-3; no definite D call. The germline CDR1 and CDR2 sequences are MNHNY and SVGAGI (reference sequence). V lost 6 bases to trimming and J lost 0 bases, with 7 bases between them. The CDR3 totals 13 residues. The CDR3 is CASRPPSTDTQYF. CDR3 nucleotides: TGTGCCAGCAGACCACCTAGCACAGATACGCAGTATTTT.

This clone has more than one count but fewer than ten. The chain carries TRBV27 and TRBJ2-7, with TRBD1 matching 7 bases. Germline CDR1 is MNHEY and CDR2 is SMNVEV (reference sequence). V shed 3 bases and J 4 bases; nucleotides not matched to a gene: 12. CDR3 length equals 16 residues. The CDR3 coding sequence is TGTGCCAGCAGTTTGAATCCCCGCAGGGGGTGGTACGAGCAGTACTTC. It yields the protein CASSLNPRRGWYEQYF.

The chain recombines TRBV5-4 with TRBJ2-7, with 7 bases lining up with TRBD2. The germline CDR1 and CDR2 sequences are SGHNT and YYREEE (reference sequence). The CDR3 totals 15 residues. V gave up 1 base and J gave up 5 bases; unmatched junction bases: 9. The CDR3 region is CASSLLGGSKNEQYF. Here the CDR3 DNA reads TGTGCCAGCAGCTTGCTAGGCGGGAGTAAGAACGAGCAGTACTTC.

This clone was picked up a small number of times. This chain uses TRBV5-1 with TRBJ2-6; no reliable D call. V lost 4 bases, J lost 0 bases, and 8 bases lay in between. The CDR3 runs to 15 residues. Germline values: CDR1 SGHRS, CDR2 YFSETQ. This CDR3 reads CASSPGPSGANVLTF. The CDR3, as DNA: TGCGCCAGCAGCCCCGGCCCCTCTGGGGCCAACGTCCTGACTTTC.

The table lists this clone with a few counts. Written as DNA, the CDR3 is TGTGCCAGCAGTTACGGGACTAGCAAGGATACGCAGTATTTT. The encoded protein is CASSYGTSKDTQYF. V is TRBV6-6 and J is TRBJ2-3, with 9 bases matching TRBD2. The CDR3 contains 14 residues. After removal of 2 bases from V and 6 bases from J, the junction contained 3 bases not matched to a gene. Germline values: CDR1 MNHNY, CDR2 SVGAGI (reference sequence).

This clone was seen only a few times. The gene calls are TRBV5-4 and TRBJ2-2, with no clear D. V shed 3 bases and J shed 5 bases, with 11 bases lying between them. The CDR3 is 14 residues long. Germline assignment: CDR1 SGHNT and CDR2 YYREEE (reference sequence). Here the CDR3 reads CASSSPSGTGELFF. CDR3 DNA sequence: TGTGCCAGCAGCTCTCCGTCCGGTACCGGGGAGCTGTTTTTT.

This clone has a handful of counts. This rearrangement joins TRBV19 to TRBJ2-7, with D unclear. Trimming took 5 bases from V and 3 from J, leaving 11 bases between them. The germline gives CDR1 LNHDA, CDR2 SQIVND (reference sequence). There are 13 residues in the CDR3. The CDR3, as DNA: TGTGCCAGTAGTGTGACGGCTAACTACGAGCAGTACTTC. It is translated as CASSVTANYEQYF.

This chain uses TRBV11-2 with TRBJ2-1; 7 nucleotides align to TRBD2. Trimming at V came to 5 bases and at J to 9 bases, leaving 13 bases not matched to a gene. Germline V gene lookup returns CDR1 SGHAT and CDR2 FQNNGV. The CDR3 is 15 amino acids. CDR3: CASSPSAGVRGEQFF. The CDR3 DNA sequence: TGTGCCAGCAGCCCCAGCGCGGGAGTTCGTGGTGAGCAGTTCTTC. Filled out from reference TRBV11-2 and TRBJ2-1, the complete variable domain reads EAGVAQSPRYKIIEKRQSVAFWCNPISGHATLYWYQQILGQGPKLLIQFQNNGVVDDSQLPKDRFSAERLKGVDSTLKIQPAKLEDSAVYLCASSPSAGVRGEQFFGPGTRLTVL.

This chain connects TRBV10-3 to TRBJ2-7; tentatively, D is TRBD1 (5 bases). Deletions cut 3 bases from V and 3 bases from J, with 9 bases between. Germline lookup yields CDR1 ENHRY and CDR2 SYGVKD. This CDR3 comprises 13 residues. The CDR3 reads CAISEGASYEQYF. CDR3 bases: TGTGCCATCAGTGAAGGGGCCAGCTACGAGCAGTACTTC.

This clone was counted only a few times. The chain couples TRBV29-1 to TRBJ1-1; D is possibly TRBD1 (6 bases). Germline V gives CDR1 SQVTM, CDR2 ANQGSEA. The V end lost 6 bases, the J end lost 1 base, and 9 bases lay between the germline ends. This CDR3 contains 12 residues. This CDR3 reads CSVLTGNTEAFF. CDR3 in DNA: TGCAGCGTCCTGACAGGGAACACTGAAGCTTTCTTT. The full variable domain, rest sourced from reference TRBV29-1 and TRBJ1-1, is SAVISQKPSRDICQRGTSLTIQCQVDSQVTMMFWYRQQPGQSLTLIATANQGSEATYESGFVIDKFPISRPNLTFSTLTVSNMSPEDSSIYLCSVLTGNTEAFFGQGTRLTVV.

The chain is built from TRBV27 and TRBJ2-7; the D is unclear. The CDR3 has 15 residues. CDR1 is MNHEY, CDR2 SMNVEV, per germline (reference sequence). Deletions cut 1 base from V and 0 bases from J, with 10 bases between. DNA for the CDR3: TGTGCCAGCAGTTTATACGAGGTCGACTCCTACGAGCAGTACTTC. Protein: CASSLYEVDSYEQYF.

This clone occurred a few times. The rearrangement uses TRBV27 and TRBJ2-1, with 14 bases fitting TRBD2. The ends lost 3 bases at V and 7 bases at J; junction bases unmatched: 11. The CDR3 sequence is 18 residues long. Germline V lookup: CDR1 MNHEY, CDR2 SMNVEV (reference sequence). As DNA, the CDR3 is TGTGCCAGCAGTTTTTGGGGACTAGCGGGAGTTGTGGAGAATGAGCAGTTCTTC. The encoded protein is CASSFWGLAGVVENEQFF.

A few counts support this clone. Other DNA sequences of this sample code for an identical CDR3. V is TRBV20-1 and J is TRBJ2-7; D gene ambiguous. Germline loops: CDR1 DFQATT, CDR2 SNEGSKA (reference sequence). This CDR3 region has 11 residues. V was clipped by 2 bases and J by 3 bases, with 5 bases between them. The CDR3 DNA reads TGCAGTGCTAGAAGAAGCTACGAGCAGTACGTC. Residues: CSARRSYEQYV.

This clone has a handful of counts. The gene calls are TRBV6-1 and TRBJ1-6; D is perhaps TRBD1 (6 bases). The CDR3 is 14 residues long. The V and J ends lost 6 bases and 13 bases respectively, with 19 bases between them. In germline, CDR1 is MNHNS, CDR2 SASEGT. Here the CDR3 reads CASSEGVALWPLHF. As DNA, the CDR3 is TGTGCCAGCAGCGAGGGGGTGGCCCTGTGGCCCCTCCACTTT.

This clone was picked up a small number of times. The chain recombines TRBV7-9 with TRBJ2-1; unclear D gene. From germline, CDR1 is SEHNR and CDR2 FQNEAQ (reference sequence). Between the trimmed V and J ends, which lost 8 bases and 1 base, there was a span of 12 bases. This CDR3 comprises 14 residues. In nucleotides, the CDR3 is TGTGCCAGCCCCAAGAGTTGGTCCTACAATGAGCAGTTCTTC. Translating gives CASPKSWSYNEQFF.